This note documents a single T cell receptor beta chain sequence. Its antigen is not known. Exclusion of a patient resulted from uncontrolled infection, other autoimmune disease, pregnancy or lactation. Every diagnosis used clinical symptoms, serum thyroxine and TRAb, thyroid ultrasound and orbital computed tomography. The ends were cut back, 2 bases at V and 8 bases at J, with 16 bases in the middle. Germline CDR1 and CDR2: MNHEY and SMNVEV (reference sequence). There are 16 residues in the CDR3. The record originates from a study of T cells in Graves' hyperthyroidism and ophthalmopathy. Regarding the study as a whole: Stable hyperthyroidism and ophthalmopathy were separated using 13 V-J signatures. Blood samples included most of the expanded thyroid clonotypes exceeding 0.001.

Amplification of TCR beta CDR3 regions used RNA as the template. With the HTBI primer set, the TCR CDR3 went through a first round of RT-PCR. TCRdb re-called the multiplex PCR reads through MiXCR, storing one row per CDR3 protein. The sample lists 20,000 or so distinct CDR3 sequences; around 54% were seen once. The chain combines TRBV27 with TRBJ1-6; a weak D match, TRBD1 (6 bases). This TCR was recovered from a woman between 35 and 50 years old with Graves' hyperthyroidism that later progressed to Graves' ophthalmopathy. Sequencing was performed on blood. The CDR3 region has the DNA TGTGCCAGCAGTTTAAGAACAGGGATTAGTGATTCACCCCTCCACTTT. Translated: CASSLRTGISDSPLHF.